These 15 T cell receptor beta chains were all obtained from the same sample, sequenced in a study of shared clonotypes between healthy human individuals. The table came from immunoSEQ multiplex PCR; TCRdb's copy has only in-frame clones and leaves some out. The repertoire includes some 1.5 million clones, 95% to 99% of them detected once, and 0.4% to 0.45% sits in the top ten. Source material: naive CD4+ T cells sorted from blood. The subset was: CD45RA+ positively selected. The receptors shown here come from a young man in good health.

The chain combines TRBV11-2 with TRBJ2-7; 10 bases are a match to TRBD2. The germline V gene encodes CDR1 SGHAT and CDR2 FQNNGV. The CDR3 covers 15 residues. Trimming at V came to 5 bases and at J to 8 bases, leaving 12 bases not matched to a gene. CDR3 sequence (DNA): TGTGCCAGCAGCCTGAGGGGGCCTAGCGGGAGAAAGCAGTACTTC. It encodes CASSLRGPSGRKQYF.

The chain joins TRBV27 to TRBJ2-1; 7 bases are a match to TRBD2. The length of the CDR3 is 13 residues. V shed 6 bases and J 7 bases; nucleotides not matched to a gene: 6. Germline CDR1 and CDR2: MNHEY and SMNVEV (reference sequence). The CDR3 coding sequence is TGTGCCAGCAGAGAGACTAGCTGGAATGAGCAGTTCTTC. It codes for CASRETSWNEQFF.

The chain has TRBV15 and TRBJ2-3; D ambiguous. Trimming removed 1 base at V and 0 bases at J, with 11 bases between. This CDR3 contains 16 residues. Germline V CDR1 and CDR2: LNHNV, YYDKDF (reference sequence). In DNA form, the CDR3 reads TGTGCCACCAGCAGAGGTCCAGTTGCAAGCACAGATACGCAGTATTTT. Encoded protein: CATSRGPVASTDTQYF.

Regarding this clone: The same CDR3 is also encoded by other DNA sequences in this sample. This chain uses TRBV5-1 with TRBJ2-1; unclear D gene. The germline CDR1 and CDR2 sequences are SGHRS and YFSETQ. This CDR3 has 13 residues. The V end was cut by 0 bases, the J end by 5 bases, with 6 bases between. CDR3 region: CASSLGQHNEQFF. The CDR3 region has the DNA TGCGCCAGCAGCTTGGGGCAACACAATGAGCAGTTCTTC. Combining the CDR3 with reference TRBV5-1 and TRBJ2-1 gives the whole variable domain KAGVTQTPRYLIKTRGQQVTLSCSPISGHRSVSWYQQTPGQGLQFLFEYFSETQRNKGNFPGRFSGRQFSNSRSEMNVSTLELGDSALYLCASSLGQHNEQFFGPGTRLTVL.

The V gene is TRBV10-3, the J gene TRBJ2-5; 9 bases align to TRBD2. The V gene end was trimmed by 2 bases and the J gene end by 8 bases; junction bases not matched to a gene: 9. The CDR3 is 15 amino acids. CDR1 ENHRY and CDR2 SYGVKD come from the germline V gene. The CDR3: CAISEPGLAFGTQYF. The CDR3, as DNA: TGTGCCATCAGTGAGCCGGGACTAGCTTTTGGTACCCAGTACTTC.

This chain links TRBV6-1 with TRBJ2-6; possible D gene TRBD1, 5 bases. In germline, CDR1 is MNHNS, CDR2 SASEGT. The CDR3 runs 16 residues. V shed 0 bases and J shed 3 bases, with 9 bases lying between them. The CDR3 nucleotides read TGTGCCAGCAGTGAAGCGCTGGGGCTTGGGGCCAACGTCCTGACTTTC. Translating gives CASSEALGLGANVLTF.

The V gene is TRBV11-3, the J gene TRBJ2-3; weak D call: TRBD2 (6 bases). This CDR3 has 14 amino acids. V gave up 5 bases and J gave up 0 bases, with 9 bases separating them. Per the germline V gene, CDR1 is SGHNT and CDR2 is YENEEA. CDR3 in DNA: TGTGCCAGCAGCCCGGGGACTAGCACAGATACGCAGTATTTT. Translating gives CASSPGTSTDTQYF.

J is TRBJ1-1 and V is TRBV19; D not certain. Germline CDR1 is LNHDA and CDR2 is SQIVND (reference sequence). The CDR3 loop spans 15 amino acids. Trimming shortened V by 5 bases and J by 0 bases, and 13 bases separated the two germline ends. The CDR3 sequence: CASSFRSEMNTEAFF. Written as DNA, the CDR3 is TGTGCCAGTAGTTTCCGTTCAGAGATGAACACTGAAGCTTTCTTT.

This clone has only one observation. The J gene is TRBJ2-7, the V gene TRBV29-1; D ambiguous. The CDR3 has 13 residues. Germline CDR1 and CDR2: SQVTM and ANQGSEA. V was pared by 6 bases and J by 2 bases, with 14 bases between. The CDR3 DNA is TGCAGCGTATTACTGAAACTAACCTACGAGCAGTACTTC. Protein product: CSVLLKLTYEQYF.

The genes are TRBV27 and TRBJ2-7; 14 bases are shared with TRBD2. V was pared by 5 bases and J by 3 bases, with 3 bases of the junction left unmatched. The CDR3 is 15 amino acids. The germline gives CDR1 MNHEY, CDR2 SMNVEV (reference sequence). The CDR3 reads CASSQGLAGGYEQYF. The CDR3 DNA is TGTGCCAGCAGTCAAGGACTAGCGGGGGGCTACGAGCAGTACTTC.

This chain links TRBV6-5 with TRBJ2-1; 7 positions agree with TRBD2. Germline values: CDR1 MNHEY, CDR2 SVGAGI. CDR3 length: 15 amino acids. With 2 bases clipped from V and 7 bases from J, the junction kept 8 bases outside the gene matches. CDR3 sequence (DNA): TGTGCCAGCAGTTACCTTAGGACTAGTAATAATGAGCAGTTCTTC. Its protein product is CASSYLRTSNNEQFF.

This clone showed up just once. The chain recombines TRBV29-1 with TRBJ2-1; 10 bases match TRBD2. V dropped 7 bases and J dropped 2; count of bases not matched to a gene: 8. CDR1 and CDR2 (germline): SQVTM, ANQGSEA. This CDR3 is built from 15 residues. The CDR3, as DNA: TGCAGCGGATTAACTAGCGGGGAGCCCTACAATGAGCAGTTCTTC. Amino acids: CSGLTSGEPYNEQFF.

The chain combines TRBV14 with TRBJ2-7; either TRBD1 or TRBD2 may supply D (6 bases each). Per germline, CDR1 SGHDN and CDR2 FVKESK. The CDR3 runs 13 residues. The V and J ends lost 4 bases and 5 bases respectively, with 12 bases between them. The CDR3 sequence: CASSPRGPNEQYF. CDR3 nucleotide sequence: TGTGCCAGCAGCCCCCGGGGGCCCAACGAGCAGTACTTC.

This rearrangement joins TRBV5-5 to TRBJ2-3, with 10 bases identical to TRBD1. J was trimmed by 0 bases and V by 4 bases; bases with no gene match: 5. The CDR3 loop spans 16 amino acids. CDR1 is SGHKS and CDR2 is YYEKEE in the germline V gene (reference sequence). This CDR3 is CASSGRDRGSTDTQYF. DNA of the CDR3: TGTGCCAGCAGCGGCCGGGACAGGGGAAGCACAGATACGCAGTATTTT.

The chain joins TRBV18 to TRBJ2-5; the D gene is possibly TRBD1 (6 bases). The germline V gene has CDR1 KGHSH and CDR2 LQKENI. The length of the CDR3 is 13 residues. The V gene lost 4 bases and the J gene lost 4 bases, with 10 bases spanning the gap. CDR3 nucleotide sequence: TGTGCCAGCTCACGGACAGAGGTAGAGACCCAGTACTTC. Its protein is CASSRTEVETQYF.